This T cell receptor (beta chain) emerged from a study of T cell responses to AZD1222 COVID-19 vaccine (dated by TCRdb to the early 2020s). About the study as a whole: AZD1222 recipients given second doses at about 4 weeks or at about 12 weeks were pooled, since spike-specific TCR depth and breadth were not found to differ between the two schedules. A total of just over 230 trial participants underwent TCR sequencing, of whom approximately 200 had received two doses of AZD1222 and roughly 26 had received two doses of the MenACWY control vaccine. Trial participants were enrolled into age subgroups of 18-55, 56-69 and 70-plus years, which contained about 150, 27 and 61 TCR-sequenced participants, respectively.

The trim is 5 bases for V and 3 bases for J, with a gap of 14 bases between the germline ends. CDR1 KGHSH and CDR2 LQKENI were looked up in the germline V gene. The CDR3 holds 15 amino acids from the cysteine to the phenylalanine. The read is trimmed to its CDR3 DNA, 45 bases read in frame from base 1. The CDR3 regions of human TCRbeta chains were analyzed by immunosequencing. Per the authors' processing: TCRs in the repertoires were matched against a reference library of SARS-CoV-2-specific TCRs that had been generated with the MIRA antigen-specificity platform. Breadth was defined as the fraction of unique TCRs that were SARS-CoV-2-associated. Depth was defined as the fraction of total T cells that were SARS-CoV-2-associated. Each spike-specific TCR was assigned to its reactive spike region and to a CD4 or CD8 class using the MIRA data. Log10-transformed breadth and depth values were compared by one-way ANOVA with Sidak's multiple comparisons tests. The immuneACCESS repertoire file appears here via TCRdb, limited to in-frame rearrangements. These files lack a portion of the clones; in checked studies, under half of the deficit traces to unresolved V genes, and the cause of the others is not known. V and J calls and clone size are given by that table; D and trimming were obtained from the DNA. Counted in this sample were about 100,000 clones; around 89% of them appeared once. Of the sample, about 3% falls within the top ten clones.

This clone occurred a few times. Its target antigen remains unknown. No quality values exist for individual bases; no much larger clone is one base distant. The sample's time point label, decoded: baseline before first vaccination. Vaccinee samples came from UK trials COV001 and COV002, including a single-blind randomized controlled phase 2/3 trial of AZD1222 (ChAdOx1 nCoV-19) in healthy adults. Trial participant PBMC samples were collected at day 0 and day 28 after the second dose for TCRbeta chain sequencing. Findings and caveats that apply to the study as a whole: Participants were mostly white British, with more females than males. The authors suggested clonal diversity may have been underestimated. Spike-specific TCR breadth and depth rose significantly after two AZD1222 doses compared with day 0 and with MenACWY recipients. The vaccine-associated CD4 TCRs covered the entire spike protein, and the dominant responses fell in regions 160-218 and 743-854. Only 5 to 7 AZD1222 recipients were SARS-CoV-2 seropositive at baseline, limiting conclusions about previously exposed vaccinees. In the small 56-69-year group, the increase in depth fell short of significance, most likely because of low power. Epitopes outside the regions mutated in the B.1.351 and B.1.1.7 variants were reportedly recognized by nearly half of the unique spike-specific TCRs. Because no samples from the day 14 peak response were available, repertoires could be characterized only after the peak T cell response.

The rearranged segments are TRBV18 and TRBJ1-5; TRBD1 could be the D gene, as 5 bases match. The clonotype was recovered from an adult in good health. Sample: peripheral blood, taken on day 0 of AZD1222 vaccination. In nucleotides, the sequence is TGTGCCAGCTCATCCGGACAAGGAGCCAATCAGCCCCAGCATTTT. Translated, it reads CASSSGQGANQPQHF.